Listed below are T cell receptor beta chains from one sample, sequenced in a study of beta chain features in type 1 diabetes. TCRdb's table, derived via immunoSEQ multiplex PCR, lists solely in-frame clones and lacks some. The sample lists about 660,000 clones; about 14% were seen once. The sequenced sample consisted of naive CD4+ T cells from blood. These receptors all come from a man aged 18 to 35 with type 1 diabetes. Each CDR3 is given with its conserved first and last residue. D genes are given only for firm matches. The size entry is marked missing in some rows and otherwise reads once, few, many or a size class.

J gene	V gene	clone size	D gene	CDR3 protein	CDR3 DNA
TRBJ2-7	TRBV9	few	TRBD1	CASSSSGTGMYF	TGTGCCAGCAGCTCCTCCGGGACAGGGATGTACTTC
TRBJ2-2	TRBV5-1	-	-	CASSLESGVNTGELFF	TGCGCCAGCAGCTTGGAAAGCGGAGTAAACACCGGGGAGCTGTTTTTT
TRBJ2-7	TRBV5-1	few	TRBD1	CASSPGQGAPGEQYF	TGCGCCAGCAGCCCGGGACAGGGGGCGCCGGGAGAGCAGTACTTC
TRBJ1-3	TRBV13	few	-	CASSFLTGGNTIYF	TGTGCCAGCAGCTTTTTAACGGGAGGAAACACCATATATTTT
TRBJ2-7	TRBV4-1	-	TRBD1	CASSQLGQGPYEQYF	TGCGCCAGCAGCCAGCTCGGACAGGGCCCCTACGAGCAGTACTTC
TRBJ2-5	TRBV5-1	-	-	CASSDQQGFQETQYF	TGCGCCAGCAGCGATCAACAGGGATTCCAAGAGACCCAGTACTTC
TRBJ1-2	TRBV5-4	-	-	CASTNLGGLTNYGYTF	TGTGCCAGCACCAACCTAGGGGGGCTCACTAACTATGGCTACACCTTC
TRBJ2-7	TRBV7-9	-	-	CASSLVGGGTYEQYF	TGTGCCAGCAGCTTAGTAGGAGGGGGCACCTACGAGCAGTACTTC
TRBJ2-7	TRBV7-6	few	-	CASSSPRTYEQYF	TGTGCCAGCAGCTCTCCCCGAACCTACGAGCAGTACTTC
TRBJ2-7	TRBV2	-	-	CASSAVQGGLGEQYF	TGTGCCAGCAGTGCAGTACAGGGAGGGTTGGGAGAGCAGTACTTC
TRBJ1-4	TRBV18	-	-	CASSLDNEKLFF	TGTGCCAGCTCACTGGATAATGAAAAACTGTTTTTT
TRBJ1-1	TRBV30	few	TRBD1	CAWSVSGGVTEAFF	TGTGCCTGGAGTGTATCAGGGGGAGTCACTGAAGCTTTCTTT
TRBJ1-3	TRBV6-5	few	-	CASSYEYSGNTIYF	TGTGCCAGCAGTTACGAGTATTCTGGAAACACCATATATTTT
TRBJ1-6	TRBV25-1	-	-	CASSELRNSPLHF	TGTGCCAGCAGTGAACTTCGGAATTCACCCCTCCACTTT
TRBJ2-5	TRBV7-3	-	TRBD1	CASSAYRGPSWTQYF	TGTGCCAGCAGCGCTTACAGGGGGCCCTCGTGGACCCAGTACTTC
TRBJ1-1	TRBV7-9	few	-	CASSLASRTMNTEAFF	TGTGCCAGCAGCTTGGCTTCACGCACTATGAACACTGAAGCTTTCTTT
TRBJ1-1	TRBV28	-	-	CASSLSGGSGRAFF	TGTGCCAGCAGTTTAAGTGGCGGGTCCGGGAGAGCTTTCTTT
TRBJ2-5	TRBV11-2	-	-	CASSSGPLGETQYF	TGTGCCAGCAGCTCCGGACCCCTCGGGGAGACCCAGTACTTC
TRBJ1-2	TRBV23-1	-	-	CASSQPRPYGYTF	TGCGCCAGCAGTCAGCCAAGACCCTATGGCTACACCTTC
TRBJ2-7	TRBV30	-	-	CAWNRLYEQYF	TGTGCCTGGAACCGTCTCTACGAGCAGTACTTC
TRBJ2-2	TRBV30	few	-	CAWSATGRSGELFF	TGTGCCTGGAGTGCAACTGGACGGAGCGGGGAGCTGTTTTTT
TRBJ1-2	TRBV7-2	-	-	CASSLDGAHYGYTF	TGTGCCAGCAGCTTAGATGGGGCCCACTATGGCTACACCTTC
TRBJ2-5	TRBV30	-	TRBD1	CAWRIGGPETQYF	TGTGCCTGGAGGATAGGGGGCCCAGAGACCCAGTACTTC
TRBJ2-7	TRBV15	-	-	CATSRDPKFYEQYF	TGTGCCACCAGCAGAGATCCGAAGTTCTACGAGCAGTACTTC
TRBJ2-7	TRBV4-1	-	TRBD2	CASSQEPSGVYEQYF	TGCGCCAGCAGCCAAGAGCCTAGCGGGGTGTACGAGCAGTACTTC
TRBJ2-3	TRBV18	few	TRBD2	CASSRSGGALDTQYF	TGTGCCAGCTCACGAAGCGGGGGGGCCCTAGATACGCAGTATTTT
TRBJ2-5	TRBV5-1	few	-	CASSPAINQETQYF	TGCGCCAGCAGCCCAGCTATTAATCAAGAGACCCAGTACTTC
TRBJ2-7	TRBV15	-	-	CATSRDGQGQEQYF	TGTGCCACCAGCAGAGATGGGCAGGGGCAAGAGCAGTACTTC
TRBJ2-3	TRBV5-4	few	-	CASSLWGRTSSTDTQYF	TGTGCCAGCAGCTTGTGGGGCAGGACGTCTAGCACAGATACGCAGTATTTT
TRBJ2-3	TRBV30	-	-	CASRDGHYTDTQYF	TGTGCCTCCAGGGACGGACACTACACAGATACGCAGTATTTT
TRBJ2-1	TRBV4-3	few	-	CASSPGHGNNEQFF	TGCGCCAGCAGCCCCGGACACGGAAACAATGAGCAGTTCTTC
TRBJ2-5	TRBV5-6	few	-	CASSLEGETQYF	TGTGCCAGCAGCTTGGAGGGAGAGACCCAGTACTTC
TRBJ1-4	TRBV30	-	-	CAWSVRGSGGEKLFF	TGTGCCTGGAGTGTACGTGGCAGTGGGGGTGAAAAACTGTTTTTT
TRBJ2-7	TRBV7-2	-	-	CASSLTVGMHEQYF	TGTGCCAGCAGCCTAACAGTAGGCATGCACGAGCAGTACTTC
TRBJ2-1	TRBV5-1	few	-	CASSQGISYNEQFF	TGCGCCAGCAGCCAGGGTATCTCCTACAATGAGCAGTTCTTC
TRBJ2-6	TRBV6-4	few	-	CASSEYLSGANVLTF	TGTGCCAGCAGTGAGTACCTCTCTGGGGCCAACGTCCTGACTTTC
TRBJ2-1	TRBV7-2	few	-	CASSFYGQEQFF	TGTGCCAGCAGCTTCTATGGACAGGAGCAGTTCTTC
TRBJ2-4	TRBV28	few	-	CASRSGPLLAKNIQYF	TGTGCCAGCAGGTCAGGTCCTCTCTTAGCCAAAAACATTCAGTACTTC
TRBJ1-5	TRBV2	few	-	CASSRQLSNQPQHF	TGTGCCAGCAGTCGACAGTTAAGCAATCAGCCCCAGCATTTT
TRBJ2-7	TRBV13	few	-	CASSFSPSPLTEQYF	TGTGCCAGCAGCTTCTCTCCCTCTCCGCTTACCGAGCAGTACTTC